This T cell receptor beta chain was identified in a study of cytomegalovirus exposure and HLA in healthy donors. Overall study results and limits: A later analysis linked around 17,000 TCR beta sequences to HLA alleles at 0.05 false discovery rate. Some public TCRs appeared in many individuals, while most sequences were rare. It was approximately 150 TCR beta chains that were listed as cytomegalovirus-associated.

Concerning this clone: Its specificity is not known.

PCR involved 60 Vbeta and 13 Jbeta primers. TCRdb's table, derived via immunoSEQ multiplex PCR, lists solely in-frame clones and lacks some. The sample carries about 190,000 clones, about 81% recorded once. CDR1 is LGHNT, CDR2 FRNRAP, per germline. V lost 2 bases to trimming and J lost 7 bases; unmatched junction nucleotides: 4. The CDR3 is 15 residues long. What was sequenced was PBMCs. The rearrangement links TRBV12-5 to TRBJ1-4, with 10 bases fitting TRBD1. The source of this sequence is a woman aged 18 to 35 in good health and CMV-seropositive. The CDR3 DNA sequence: TGTGCTAGTGGTTTGCTCCGGGACAGGGGTGAAAAACTGTTTTTT. Amino acids: CASGLLRDRGEKLFF.